This TCR beta chain is from a study of early T cells in non-severe SARS-CoV-2 infection. This clonotype was detected a few times. Its antigen is not identified. Trimming left V 8 bases short and J 6 bases short, with 12 bases between. This CDR3 comprises 12 residues. Germline CDR1 SEHNR, CDR2 FQNEAQ (reference sequence). The study, taken as a whole, reports: Matching with VDJdb favored anti-spike CD8 responses (missing private and CD4 specificities).

TCRdb recomputed calls from the 5' RACE reads with MiXCR, one row per CDR3 protein. The table lists about 70,000 distinct CDR3 sequences, about 14% of them singletons. This rearrangement joins TRBV7-9 to TRBJ2-3; D could derive from TRBD1 or TRBD2 (5 bases each). The receptor was derived from an adult who was a healthcare worker with PCR-confirmed SARS-CoV-2 infection or an uninfected control (not recorded which). The sequences come from whole blood, collected at baseline. In nucleotides, the CDR3 is TGTGCCAGCCGAAATGAGGGGGATACGCAGTATTTT. It codes for CASRNEGDTQYF.